This T cell receptor beta chain was captured by sequencing in a study of CD8 T cells in Susac syndrome. V lost 2 bases, J lost 6 bases, and 16 bases lay in between. The CDR3 has 15 amino acids. The V gene's germline CDR1 is SGHTA and CDR2 FQGTGA. This clonotype is a singleton in its sample. RNA in amounts of 0.5 to 1 ug was reverse transcribed with random hexamers. Amplification of TCR beta CDR3 was carried out by immunoSEQ multiplex PCR, which covered 54 Vbeta and 13 Jbeta segments. TCRdb recomputed calls from the immunoSEQ multiplex PCR reads with MiXCR, one row per CDR3 protein. The sample records a few hundred thousand distinct CDR3 sequences, about 95% being singletons. TCR beta sequences were obtained from blood CD8+ and CD4+ T cells. Negative isolation yielded CD4+ and CD8+ T cells, and FACS enriched TEMRA cells.

Source material: CD4+ T cells from PBMCs. The V and J genes are TRBV7-3 and TRBJ1-2; the D gene is possibly TRBD1 (5 bases). This clonotype originated in a human donor with multiple sclerosis. The CDR3 is CASSLAPGPPDGYTF. The CDR3, as DNA: TGTGCCAGCAGCTTAGCCCCAGGGCCTCCGGATGGCTACACCTTC.